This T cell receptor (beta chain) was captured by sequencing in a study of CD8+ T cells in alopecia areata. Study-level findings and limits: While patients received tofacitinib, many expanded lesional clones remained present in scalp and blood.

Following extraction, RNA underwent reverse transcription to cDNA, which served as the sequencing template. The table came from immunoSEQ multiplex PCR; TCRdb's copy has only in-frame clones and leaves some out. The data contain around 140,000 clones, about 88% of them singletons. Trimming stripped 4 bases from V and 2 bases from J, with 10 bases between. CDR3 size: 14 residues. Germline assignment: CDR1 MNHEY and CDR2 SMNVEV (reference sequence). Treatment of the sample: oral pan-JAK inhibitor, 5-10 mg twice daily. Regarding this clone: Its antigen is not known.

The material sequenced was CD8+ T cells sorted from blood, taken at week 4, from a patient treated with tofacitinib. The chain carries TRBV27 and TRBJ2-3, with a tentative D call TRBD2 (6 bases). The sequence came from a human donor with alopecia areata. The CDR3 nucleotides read TGTGCCAGCAGTTGTGGGAGGTACACAGATACGCAGTATTTT. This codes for CASSCGRYTDTQYF.